A selection of T cell receptor beta chains follows, all from one sample in a study of shared clonotypes between healthy human individuals. Data came from immunoSEQ multiplex PCR; TCRdb stores just in-frame clones and leaves some out. This sample has fewer than 1.8 million clones, with 98% found just once. Specimen: naive CD4+ T cells sorted from blood. The receptors come from a man younger than 45 in good health. Each CDR3 is given with its conserved first and last residue. The order of the fields is clone size, J gene, V gene, CDR3 length, D gene, CDR3 protein, CDR3 DNA. D genes are given only for firm matches. The size entry is marked missing in some rows and otherwise reads once, few, many or a size class.

size: NA
J: TRBJ2-7
V: TRBV21-1
length: 14
D: NA
CDR3: CASSKTRVSYEQYF
DNA: TGTGCCAGCAGCAAAACGAGGGTCTCCTACGAGCAGTACTTC

size: NA
J: TRBJ2-3
V: TRBV5-5
length: 16
D: NA
CDR3: CASSSPGQQVPDTQYF
DNA: TGTGCCAGCAGCTCTCCGGGACAACAAGTTCCAGATACGCAGTATTTT

size: NA
J: TRBJ2-3
V: TRBV12-5
length: 15
D: TRBD1
CDR3: CASGFGTGATDTQYF
DNA: TGTGCTAGTGGTTTTGGGACAGGGGCCACAGATACGCAGTATTTT

size: NA
J: TRBJ2-1
V: TRBV11-2
length: 15
D: TRBD2
CDR3: CASSRTSADYNEQFF
DNA: TGTGCCAGCAGCCGGACTAGCGCTGACTACAATGAGCAGTTCTTC

size: NA
J: TRBJ1-1
V: TRBV7-9
length: 14
D: NA
CDR3: CASSLDRGHAEAFF
DNA: TGTGCCAGCAGCTTAGATCGGGGGCACGCTGAAGCTTTCTTT

size: NA
J: TRBJ2-3
V: TRBV29-1
length: 13
D: NA
CDR3: CSVVHLSTDTQYF
DNA: TGCAGCGTTGTTCACCTTAGCACAGATACGCAGTATTTT

size: NA
J: TRBJ2-3
V: TRBV29-1
length: 17
D: TRBD2
CDR3: CSVLGLAGGPSTDTQYF
DNA: TGCAGCGTCCTAGGACTAGCGGGAGGGCCGAGCACAGATACGCAGTATTTT

size: NA
J: TRBJ1-5
V: TRBV6-5
length: 14
D: NA
CDR3: CASRPDNSNQPQHF
DNA: TGTGCCAGCAGACCCGACAACAGCAATCAGCCCCAGCATTTT

size: NA
J: TRBJ1-3
V: TRBV28
length: 15
D: NA
CDR3: CASSSWGEGPNTIYF
DNA: TGTGCCAGCAGTTCCTGGGGGGAGGGTCCCAACACCATATATTTT

size: NA
J: TRBJ2-2
V: TRBV5-1
length: 15
D: TRBD2
CDR3: CASSLVVAGAGELFF
DNA: TGCGCCAGCAGCTTGGTCGTAGCGGGAGCCGGGGAGCTGTTTTTT

size: NA
J: TRBJ1-1
V: TRBV12-5
length: 13
D: TRBD1
CDR3: CASGRQGNTEAFF
DNA: TGTGCTAGTGGGCGACAGGGGAACACTGAAGCTTTCTTT

size: NA
J: TRBJ1-1
V: TRBV7-9
length: 14
D: NA
CDR3: CASKRPPGNTEAFF
DNA: TGTGCCAGTAAAAGACCACCAGGAAACACTGAAGCTTTCTTT

size: NA
J: TRBJ2-7
V: TRBV7-6
length: 17
D: TRBD2
CDR3: CASSLTGGLAGPQEQYF
DNA: TGTGCCAGCAGCTTAACCGGCGGGCTAGCGGGACCTCAGGAGCAGTACTTC

size: NA
J: TRBJ2-1
V: TRBV29-1
length: 14
D: NA
CDR3: CSVEPPIGYNEQFF
DNA: TGCAGCGTTGAACCCCCTATAGGGTACAATGAGCAGTTCTTC

size: NA
J: TRBJ1-3
V: TRBV4-1
length: 15
D: NA
CDR3: CASSQPRISGNTIYF
DNA: TGCGCCAGCAGCCAACCAAGGATCTCTGGAAACACCATATATTTT

size: NA
J: TRBJ2-3
V: TRBV11-2
length: 18
D: TRBD2
CDR3: CASSTGLAGALGTDTQYF
DNA: TGTGCCAGCAGCACAGGACTAGCGGGAGCTCTTGGCACAGATACGCAGTATTTT

size: NA
J: TRBJ2-2
V: TRBV5-6
length: 14
D: TRBD1
CDR3: CASRGGQGTGELFF
DNA: TGTGCCAGCAGGGGCGGACAGGGCACCGGGGAGCTGTTTTTT

size: once
J: TRBJ1-2
V: TRBV6-5
length: 14
D: NA
CDR3: CASSYSPGNYGYTF
DNA: TGTGCCAGCAGCTACTCCCCTGGAAACTATGGCTACACCTTC

size: NA
J: TRBJ2-1
V: TRBV5-1
length: 15
D: TRBD1
CDR3: CASSKTGQGGNEQFF
DNA: TGCGCCAGCAGTAAAACGGGACAGGGAGGCAATGAGCAGTTCTTC

size: once
J: TRBJ2-5
V: TRBV28
length: 15
D: NA
CDR3: CASSRKSWYQETQYF
DNA: TGTGCCAGCAGCCGAAAGAGCTGGTACCAAGAGACCCAGTACTTC

size: NA
J: TRBJ2-1
V: TRBV5-4
length: 16
D: NA
CDR3: CASSEGPDRTYNEQFF
DNA: TGTGCCAGCAGCGAGGGCCCGGACAGAACCTACAATGAGCAGTTCTTC